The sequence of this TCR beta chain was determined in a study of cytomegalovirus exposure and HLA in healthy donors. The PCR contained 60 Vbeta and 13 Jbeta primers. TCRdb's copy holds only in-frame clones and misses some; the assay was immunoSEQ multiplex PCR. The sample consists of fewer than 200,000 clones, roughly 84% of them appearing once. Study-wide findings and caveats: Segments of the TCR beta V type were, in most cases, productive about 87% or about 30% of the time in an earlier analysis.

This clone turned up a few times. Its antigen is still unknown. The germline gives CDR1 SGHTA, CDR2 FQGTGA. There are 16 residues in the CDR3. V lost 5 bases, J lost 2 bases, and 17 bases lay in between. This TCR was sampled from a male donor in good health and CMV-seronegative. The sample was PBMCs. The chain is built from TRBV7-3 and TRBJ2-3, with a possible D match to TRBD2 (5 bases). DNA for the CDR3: TGTGCCAGCAGCCGCGGCGTAGGAGGTTACACAGATACGCAGTATTTT. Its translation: CASSRGVGGYTDTQYF.